The T cell receptor beta chain under discussion was sequenced for a study of T cell repertoires and Cas9 in healthy adults. Study-wide context: Multi-effector potency, cytotoxicity and lineage were assessed in SpCas9-reactive CD4 and CD8 T cells. General study results and limits: In vitro, SpCas9-reactive Tregs were reported to curb effector T cell proliferation and function.

Some clones are missing from TCRdb's copy, which holds only in-frame ones; the method was immunoSEQ multiplex PCR. The sample contains about 22,000 clones, roughly 89% of which appear only once. After removal of 4 bases from V and 4 bases from J, the junction contained 8 bases not matched to a gene. Looked up from germline, CDR1 is MDHEN and CDR2 is SYDVKM. The CDR3 has 16 residues. The sample holds one count of this clone. The antigen is not known. Source material: CD4+ effector T cells (CD127+, CD25-, CD137-, CD154-) from PBMCs; culture status not recorded. The source of this sequence is a human donor in good health. V gene TRBV28 combines with J gene TRBJ2-7; 12 bases agree with TRBD2. CDR3 sequence reads: CASSSHSTSGSYEQYF. The DNA for the CDR3 is TGTGCCAGCAGTTCACACTCGACTAGCGGGAGTTACGAGCAGTACTTC.